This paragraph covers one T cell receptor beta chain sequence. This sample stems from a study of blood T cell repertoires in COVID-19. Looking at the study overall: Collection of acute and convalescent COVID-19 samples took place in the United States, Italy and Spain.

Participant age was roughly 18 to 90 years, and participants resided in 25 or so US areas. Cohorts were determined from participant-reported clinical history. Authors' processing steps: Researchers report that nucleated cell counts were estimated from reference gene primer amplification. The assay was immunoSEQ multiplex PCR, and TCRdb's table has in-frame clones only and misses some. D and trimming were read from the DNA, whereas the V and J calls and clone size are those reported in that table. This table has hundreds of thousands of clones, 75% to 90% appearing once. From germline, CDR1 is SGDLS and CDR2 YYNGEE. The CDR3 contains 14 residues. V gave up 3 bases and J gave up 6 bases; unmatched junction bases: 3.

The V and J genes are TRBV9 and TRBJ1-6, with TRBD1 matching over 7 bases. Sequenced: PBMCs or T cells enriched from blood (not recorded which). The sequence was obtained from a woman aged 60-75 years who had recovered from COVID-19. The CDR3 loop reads CASSAGTANSPLHF. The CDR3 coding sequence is TGTGCCAGCAGCGCAGGGACAGCTAATTCACCCCTCCACTTT.